These 18 T cell receptor beta chains came from one sample sequenced in a study of T-cell memory formation after mild COVID-19. TCRdb passed the 5' RACE reads through MiXCR, listing each CDR3 protein once. Of about 360,000 distinct CDR3 sequences in the sample, about an eighth were seen once. The specimen sequenced was PBMCs or a T cell subset sorted from them (not recorded which). The receptors were gathered from a man in his late teens or twenties who had mild COVID-19 (a few samples of this study predate the infection). Cell type and time point are not known.

This clonotype occurred many times. The chain uses TRBV5-1 and TRBJ1-1; a weak D match, TRBD1 (6 bases). This CDR3 contains 14 residues. Germline CDR1 SGHRS, CDR2 YFSETQ. Trimming cost V 4 bases and J 9 bases, with 19 bases left between them. The chain's CDR3 is CASSPGGTPNKAFF. The CDR3 bases are TGCGCCAGCAGCCCGGGCGGGACACCCAATAAAGCTTTCTTT.

The chain joins TRBV6-2 or TRBV6-3 to TRBJ2-3; a possible D gene is TRBD1 (6 bases). The CDR3 extends over 13 amino acids. The V end lost 7 bases, the J end lost 2 bases, and 10 bases lay between the germline ends. CDR1 MNHEY and CDR2 SVGEGT come from the germline V gene. The CDR3 region is CASNQGYTDTQYF. In nucleotides, the CDR3 is TGTGCCAGCAATCAGGGGTACACAGATACGCAGTATTTT.

The genes are TRBV27 and TRBJ2-7; perhaps TRBD2 as D (5 bases). There are 14 residues in the CDR3. Germline V gives CDR1 MNHEY, CDR2 SMNVEV (reference sequence). Trimming stripped 2 bases from V and 2 bases from J, with 10 bases between. This chain's CDR3 is CASSLRSGAYEQYF. In DNA, the CDR3 is TGTGCCAGCAGTTTACGAAGCGGAGCCTACGAGCAGTACTTC.

This clonotype was detected only a few times. The J gene is TRBJ2-1, the V gene TRBV20-1, with D tentatively TRBD1 or TRBD2 (5 bases each). The CDR3 totals 14 residues. Looked up from germline, CDR1 is DFQATT and CDR2 is SNEGSKA (reference sequence). V was trimmed by 0 bases and J by 4 bases, leaving 10 bases between them. Here the CDR3 DNA reads TGCAGTGCTAGAGATCGGGGCAGATACAATGAGCAGTTCTTC. Amino acids: CSARDRGRYNEQFF.

This clonotype was counted at least ten times. The V call is TRBV7-2, the J call TRBJ1-1; tentative D call: TRBD1 (6 bases). CDR1 and CDR2 (germline): SGHTA, FQGNSA. This CDR3 comprises 14 residues. Trimming removed 5 bases from V and 3 bases from J, with 13 bases in between. CDR3 bases: TGTGCCAGCAGCAAACCGGGACAATACACTGAAGCTTTCTTT. Its protein is CASSKPGQYTEAFF.

Many counts were recorded for this clonotype. V usage is TRBV29-1 and J usage is TRBJ2-1; a possible D gene is TRBD1 (6 bases). The CDR3 sequence is 12 residues long. CDR1 is SQVTM and CDR2 is ANQGSEA in the germline V gene. Trimming took 7 bases from V and 10 from J, leaving 17 bases between them. Written as DNA, the CDR3 is TGCAGCGGCTATTACCTACAGGGAGAGCAGTTCTTC. Translated: CSGYYLQGEQFF.

At least ten counts were recorded for this clonotype. The chain carries TRBV7-2 and TRBJ1-5, with TRBD1 matching 8 bases. Germline lookup yields CDR1 SGHTA and CDR2 FQGNSA. The CDR3 runs 13 residues. After removal of 8 bases from V and 5 bases from J, the junction contained 5 bases not matched to a gene. CDR3 amino acids: CASGVTGDQPQHF. The CDR3 nucleotides read TGTGCCAGCGGTGTGACAGGGGATCAGCCCCAGCATTTT.

The sample holds a few counts of this clonotype. The chain is built from TRBV6-6 and TRBJ2-3, with 10 bases fitting TRBD2. CDR3 length: 13 residues. Losses at the gene ends were 11 bases for V and 4 bases for J; bases not matched to a gene: 6. Germline V gene lookup returns CDR1 MNHNY and CDR2 SVGAGI (reference sequence). CDR3: CAGAGGPPDTQYF. As DNA, the CDR3 is TGTGCCGGAGCGGGGGGGCCCCCAGATACGCAGTATTTT.

This clonotype has more than one count but fewer than ten. The chain recombines TRBV13 with TRBJ2-1, with D possibly being TRBD1 (6 bases). CDR1 is PRHDT, CDR2 FYEKMQ, per germline (reference sequence). The CDR3 has 15 residues. V lost 1 base and J lost 7, with 14 bases in between. The CDR3 DNA reads TGTGCCAGCAGCTTAGCCGGGACAAGACGAAATGAGCAGTTCTTC. Its protein is CASSLAGTRRNEQFF.

This clonotype has more than one count but fewer than ten. The V call is TRBV7-3, the J call TRBJ2-3; D uncertain. V lost 2 bases, J lost 3 bases, and 21 bases lay in between. CDR1 and CDR2 (germline): SGHTA, FQGTGA. This CDR3 comprises 18 residues. This CDR3 is CASSLGAKGSVGTDTQYF. CDR3 coding DNA: TGTGCCAGCAGCTTAGGCGCCAAGGGTAGTGTCGGGACAGATACGCAGTATTTT.

This clonotype was seen only a few times. The chain combines TRBV9 with TRBJ2-5, with TRBD2 identical over 12 bases. Germline V gene lookup returns CDR1 SGDLS and CDR2 YYNGEE. The CDR3 is 16 residues long. J lost 5 bases, V lost 4 bases, and 9 bases had no gene match. The CDR3 here is CASSSGTSGRWETQYF. The CDR3 DNA sequence: TGTGCCAGCAGCTCCGGGACTAGCGGGCGATGGGAGACCCAGTACTTC.

The rearrangement uses TRBV30 and TRBJ1-6, with D possibly being TRBD1 (5 bases). This CDR3 is 17 amino acids long. The ends were cut back, 0 bases at V and 10 bases at J, with 22 bases in the middle. Looked up from germline, CDR1 is GTSNPN and CDR2 is SVGIG (reference sequence). As DNA, the CDR3 is TGTGCCTGGAGTGTACAGGATATGGGGGTGAGGAGATCACCCCTCCACTTT. Protein: CAWSVQDMGVRRSPLHF.

This clonotype came up a few times. J is TRBJ2-5 and V is TRBV7-2; 7 nucleotides agree with TRBD2. This CDR3 is 13 amino acids long. From germline, CDR1 is SGHTA and CDR2 FQGNSA. Trimming at V came to 9 bases and at J to 1 base, leaving 5 bases not matched to a gene. The CDR3 here is CASGSGPQETQYF. The CDR3 DNA is TGTGCCAGTGGTAGCGGGCCCCAAGAGACCCAGTACTTC.

This clonotype was seen ten or more times. V gene TRBV5-1 combines with J gene TRBJ2-5; no reliable D call. This CDR3 region has 14 residues. CDR1 and CDR2 (germline): SGHRS, YFSETQ. V lost 4 bases to trimming and J lost 3 bases, with 13 bases between them. For the CDR3, the DNA is TGCGCCAGCAGCCCAGACCGACAAGAAGAGACCCAGTACTTC. Its translation: CASSPDRQEETQYF.

The chain recombines TRBV28 with TRBJ2-7; 8 bases agree with TRBD1. Germline loops: CDR1 MDHEN, CDR2 SYDVKM. The CDR3 contains 15 residues. Germline trimming cut 5 bases from V and 3 bases from J; bases unmatched to any gene: 9. CDR3 nucleotide sequence: TGTGCCAGCAGTCCCCCCGGGACAGGCGTCTACGAGCAGTACGTC. Translated: CASSPPGTGVYEQYV.

This chain links TRBV5-1 with TRBJ2-5; 7 nucleotides agree with TRBD2. Per the germline V gene, CDR1 is SGHRS and CDR2 is YFSETQ. J lost 5 bases, V lost 3 bases, and 7 bases had no gene match. This CDR3 comprises 14 residues. This CDR3 reads CASSSTTSVETQYF. Written as DNA, the CDR3 is TGCGCCAGCAGCTCAACTACTAGCGTGGAGACCCAGTACTTC.

This clonotype appeared once. DNA for the CDR3: TGCGCCAGCAGCTCGGGAGGGCTGAGGACTGGGGCCAACGTCCTGACTTTC. It codes for CASSSGGLRTGANVLTF. This chain connects TRBV5-1 to TRBJ2-6; TRBD2 aligns across 8 bases. The V gene end was trimmed by 3 bases and the J gene end by 2 bases; junction bases not matched to a gene: 7. Germline CDR1 and CDR2: SGHRS and YFSETQ. CDR3 length equals 17 residues.

This rearrangement joins TRBV4-3 to TRBJ2-3, with D possibly being TRBD1 or TRBD2 (8 bases each). Germline V gene data show CDR1 as LGHNA and CDR2 as YSLEER. The CDR3 has 15 residues. V shed 4 bases and J shed 6 bases, with 17 bases lying between them. The CDR3 reads CASSPGGGGTDTQYF. The CDR3 DNA reads TGCGCCAGCAGCCCAGGGGGCGGGGGGACGGATACGCAGTATTTT.